This entry concerns a single TCR beta chain. What it recognizes is unknown. The data derive from a study of post-analysis software for immune sequencing data. Study-wide context: The study covered relapsing-remitting, secondary progressive and progressive-relapsing courses of multiple sclerosis. General study results and limits: In patients, about 5 TRBV segments were more frequent than in controls, with TRBV5-6, TRBV5-1 and TRBV20-1 among them. The authors found that F measure strongly co-clustered same-batch samples. Multiple sclerosis patients showed significantly lower normalized Chao1 diversity than controls did.

The library was made from cDNA and included unique molecular identifiers. Yield was some 500,000 cDNA molecules from approximately 0.95 to 9.8 million T cells. TCRdb used MiXCR to reprocess the PCR reads, holding one entry per CDR3 protein. The table has about 460,000 distinct CDR3 sequences, roughly 45% seen once. Unmatched junction bases numbered 10, after V lost 7 bases and J lost 2 bases. The CDR3 loop spans 16 amino acids. The germline CDR1 and CDR2 sequences are MNHEY and SMNVEV (reference sequence). What was sequenced was blood. This clonotype was sampled from a girl between 10 and 17 years old with multiple sclerosis. This chain connects TRBV27 to TRBJ2-7; 11 nucleotides agree with TRBD2. CDR3 amino acids: CASNSPLAGGTYEQYF. The CDR3 DNA is TGTGCCAGCAACTCCCCGCTAGCGGGAGGAACCTACGAGCAGTACTTC.